This T cell receptor beta chain was documented in a study of T cell responses to AZD1222 COVID-19 vaccine. Study results and limitations: Repertoire sampling occurred only after the peak T cell response.

Sequencing was performed with immunoSEQ multiplex PCR; in TCRdb, only in-frame clones are kept and a portion is missing. The sample lists tens of thousands of clones; approximately 83% were seen once. For this clone: Its specificity is not known.

Sequenced material: peripheral blood, taken on day 0 of AZD1222 vaccination. The TCR comes from an adult in good health.

As DNA, the CDR3 is TGTGCCAGCAGCCAAGAGCGCGGGCTTGAGCAGTACTTC. This sequence encodes CASSQERGLEQYF. The chain uses TRBV3-1 (or the pseudogene TRBV3-2) and TRBJ2-7, with TRBD2 as a possible D gene (5 bases). V gave up 0 bases and J gave up 7 bases, with 10 bases separating them. The CDR3 covers 13 residues. CDR1 and CDR2 from the germline V gene are LGHDT and YNNKEL (reference sequence).